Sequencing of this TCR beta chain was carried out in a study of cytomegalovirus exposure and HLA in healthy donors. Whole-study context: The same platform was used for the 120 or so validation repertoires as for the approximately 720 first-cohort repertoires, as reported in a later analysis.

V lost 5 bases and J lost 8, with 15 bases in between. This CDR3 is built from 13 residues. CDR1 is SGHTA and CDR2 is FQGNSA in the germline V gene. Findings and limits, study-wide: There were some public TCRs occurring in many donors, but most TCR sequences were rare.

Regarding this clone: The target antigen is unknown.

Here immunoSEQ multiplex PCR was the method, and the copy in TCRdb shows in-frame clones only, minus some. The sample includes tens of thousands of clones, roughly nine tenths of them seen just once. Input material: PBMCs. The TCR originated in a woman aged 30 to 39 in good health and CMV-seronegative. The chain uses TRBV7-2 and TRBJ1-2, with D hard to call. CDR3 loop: CASSLNEGGGYTF. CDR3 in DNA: TGTGCCAGCAGCCTAAATGAGGGAGGAGGCTACACCTTC.